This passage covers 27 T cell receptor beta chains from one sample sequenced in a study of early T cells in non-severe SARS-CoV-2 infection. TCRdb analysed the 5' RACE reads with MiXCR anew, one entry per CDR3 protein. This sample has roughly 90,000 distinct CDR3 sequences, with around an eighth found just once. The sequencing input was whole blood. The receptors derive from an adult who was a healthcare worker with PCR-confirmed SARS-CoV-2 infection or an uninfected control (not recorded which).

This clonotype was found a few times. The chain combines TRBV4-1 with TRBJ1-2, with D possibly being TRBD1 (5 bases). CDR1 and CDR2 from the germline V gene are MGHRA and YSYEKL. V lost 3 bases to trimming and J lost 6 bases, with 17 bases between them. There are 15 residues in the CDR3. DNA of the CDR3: TGCGCCAGCAGCCACGGGCCCGGGGGGGTAGATGGCTACACCTTC. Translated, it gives CASSHGPGGVDGYTF.

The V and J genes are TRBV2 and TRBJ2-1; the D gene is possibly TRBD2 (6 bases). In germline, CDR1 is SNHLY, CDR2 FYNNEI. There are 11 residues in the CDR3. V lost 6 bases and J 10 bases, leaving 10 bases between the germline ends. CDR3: CASRRLGEQFF. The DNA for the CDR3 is TGTGCCAGCAGGCGACTAGGCGAGCAGTTCTTC.

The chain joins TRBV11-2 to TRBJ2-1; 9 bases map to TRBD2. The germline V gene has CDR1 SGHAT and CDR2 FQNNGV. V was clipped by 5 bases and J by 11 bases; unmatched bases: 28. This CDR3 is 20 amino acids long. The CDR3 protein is CASSTLVPAGGATPYWKQFF. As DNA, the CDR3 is TGTGCCAGCAGCACCCTCGTTCCTGCGGGGGGGGCCACCCCTTACTGGAAGCAGTTCTTC.

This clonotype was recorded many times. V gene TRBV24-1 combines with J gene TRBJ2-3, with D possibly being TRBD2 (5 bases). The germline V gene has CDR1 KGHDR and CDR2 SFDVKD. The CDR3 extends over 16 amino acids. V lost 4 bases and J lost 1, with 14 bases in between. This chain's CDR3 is CATSEVIASGTDTQYF. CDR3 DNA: TGTGCCACCAGTGAGGTGATAGCGAGTGGCACAGATACGCAGTATTTT.

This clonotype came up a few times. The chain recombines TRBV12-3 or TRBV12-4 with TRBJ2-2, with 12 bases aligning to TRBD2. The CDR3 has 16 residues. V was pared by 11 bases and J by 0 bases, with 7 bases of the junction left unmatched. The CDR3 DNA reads TGTGCCGGCCGACTAGCGGGAGCAGCGAACACCGGGGAGCTGTTTTTT. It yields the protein CAGRLAGAANTGELFF.

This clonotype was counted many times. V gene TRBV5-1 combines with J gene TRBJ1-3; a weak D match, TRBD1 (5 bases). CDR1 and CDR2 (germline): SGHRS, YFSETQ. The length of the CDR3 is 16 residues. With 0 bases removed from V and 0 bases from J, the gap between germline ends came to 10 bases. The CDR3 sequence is CASSLVAGSSGNTIYF. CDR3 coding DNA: TGCGCCAGCAGCTTGGTTGCAGGGTCCTCTGGAAACACCATATATTTT.

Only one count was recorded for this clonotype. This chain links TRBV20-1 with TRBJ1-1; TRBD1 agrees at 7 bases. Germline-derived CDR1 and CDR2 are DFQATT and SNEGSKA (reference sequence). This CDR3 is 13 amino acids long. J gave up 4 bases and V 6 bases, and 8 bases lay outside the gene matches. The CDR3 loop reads CSAPTGVATEAFF. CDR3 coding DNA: TGCAGTGCGCCTACAGGGGTGGCCACTGAAGCTTTCTTT.

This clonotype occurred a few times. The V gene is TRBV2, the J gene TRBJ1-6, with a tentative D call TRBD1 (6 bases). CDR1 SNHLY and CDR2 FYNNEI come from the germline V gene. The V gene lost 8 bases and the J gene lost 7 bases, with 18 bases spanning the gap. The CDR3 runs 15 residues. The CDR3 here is CASGRTVAPNSPLHF. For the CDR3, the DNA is TGTGCCAGCGGCCGGACAGTAGCCCCCAATTCACCCCTCCACTTT.

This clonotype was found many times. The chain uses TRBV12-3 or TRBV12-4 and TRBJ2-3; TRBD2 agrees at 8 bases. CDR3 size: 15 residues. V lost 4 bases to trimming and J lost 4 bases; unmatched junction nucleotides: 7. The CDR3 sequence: CASSSLAAKADTQYF. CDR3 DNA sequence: TGTGCCAGCAGTTCACTAGCGGCGAAAGCAGATACGCAGTATTTT.

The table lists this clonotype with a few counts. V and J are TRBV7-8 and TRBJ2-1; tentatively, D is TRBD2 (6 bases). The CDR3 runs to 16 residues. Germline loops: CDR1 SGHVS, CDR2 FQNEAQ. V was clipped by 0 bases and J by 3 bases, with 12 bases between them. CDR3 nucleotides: TGTGCCAGCAGCTTAGCGAGCAGCGGGTTCTACAATGAGCAGTTCTTC. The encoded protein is CASSLASSGFYNEQFF.

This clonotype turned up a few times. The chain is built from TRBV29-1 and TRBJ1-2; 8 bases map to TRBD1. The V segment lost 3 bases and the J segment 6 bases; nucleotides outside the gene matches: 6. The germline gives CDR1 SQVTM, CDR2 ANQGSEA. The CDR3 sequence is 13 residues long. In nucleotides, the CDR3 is TGCAGCGTTGATAACAGGGGGACGGATGGCTACACCTTC. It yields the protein CSVDNRGTDGYTF.

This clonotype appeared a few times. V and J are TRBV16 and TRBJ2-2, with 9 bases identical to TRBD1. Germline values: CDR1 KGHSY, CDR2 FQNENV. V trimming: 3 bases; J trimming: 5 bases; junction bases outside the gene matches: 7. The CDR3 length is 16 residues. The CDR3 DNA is TGTGCCAGCAGCCACCTACAGGGGGCGAGAACCGGGGAGCTGTTTTTT. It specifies CASSHLQGARTGELFF.

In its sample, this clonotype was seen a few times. Here the CDR3 reads CASSPPGASYNEQFF. The CDR3 nucleotides are TGTGCCAGTAGTCCCCCGGGGGCGTCCTACAATGAGCAGTTCTTC. V and J are TRBV19 and TRBJ2-1, with D perhaps given as TRBD1 or TRBD2 (6 bases each). V lost 5 bases and J 1 base, leaving 12 bases between the germline ends. Germline-derived CDR1 and CDR2 are LNHDA and SQIVND (reference sequence). There are 15 residues in the CDR3. Drawing the rest from reference TRBV19 and TRBJ2-1, the complete variable domain is DGGITQSPKYLFRKEGQNVTLSCEQNLNHDAMYWYRQDPGQGLRLIYYSQIVNDFQKGDIAEGYSVSREKKESFPLTVTSAQKNPTAFYLCASSPPGASYNEQFFGPGTRLTVL.

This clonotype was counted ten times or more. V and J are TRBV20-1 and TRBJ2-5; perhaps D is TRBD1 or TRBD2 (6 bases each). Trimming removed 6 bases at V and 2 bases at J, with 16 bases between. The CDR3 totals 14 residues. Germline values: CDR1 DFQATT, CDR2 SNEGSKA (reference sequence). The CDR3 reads CSATRGEAQETQYF. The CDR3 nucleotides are TGCAGTGCCACTAGGGGGGAGGCTCAAGAGACCCAGTACTTC.

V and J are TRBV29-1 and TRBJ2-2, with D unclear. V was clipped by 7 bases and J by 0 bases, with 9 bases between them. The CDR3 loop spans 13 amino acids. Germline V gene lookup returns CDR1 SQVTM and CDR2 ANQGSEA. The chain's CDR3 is CSGQPSNTGELFF. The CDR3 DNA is TGCAGCGGCCAGCCATCGAACACCGGGGAGCTGTTTTTT.

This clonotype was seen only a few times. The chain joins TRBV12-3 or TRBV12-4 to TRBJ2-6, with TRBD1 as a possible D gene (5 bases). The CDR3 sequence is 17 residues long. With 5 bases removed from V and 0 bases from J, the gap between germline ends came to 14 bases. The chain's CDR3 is CASSPSRQISGANVLTF. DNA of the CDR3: TGTGCCAGCAGTCCGAGCAGACAGATCTCTGGGGCCAACGTCCTGACTTTC.

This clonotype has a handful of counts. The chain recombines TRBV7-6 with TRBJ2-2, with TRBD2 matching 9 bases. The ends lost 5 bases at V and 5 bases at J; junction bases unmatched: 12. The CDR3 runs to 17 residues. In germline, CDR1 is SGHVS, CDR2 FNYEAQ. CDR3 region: CASSQRGSGSQTGELFF. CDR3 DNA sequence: TGTGCCAGCAGCCAGCGGGGTAGCGGGAGTCAGACCGGGGAGCTGTTTTTT.

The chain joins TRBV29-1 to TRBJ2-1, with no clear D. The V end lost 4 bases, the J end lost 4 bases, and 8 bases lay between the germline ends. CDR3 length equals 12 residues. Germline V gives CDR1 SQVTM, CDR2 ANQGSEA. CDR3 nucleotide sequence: TGCAGCGTTGCAACATATTACAATGAGCAGTTCTTC. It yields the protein CSVATYYNEQFF.

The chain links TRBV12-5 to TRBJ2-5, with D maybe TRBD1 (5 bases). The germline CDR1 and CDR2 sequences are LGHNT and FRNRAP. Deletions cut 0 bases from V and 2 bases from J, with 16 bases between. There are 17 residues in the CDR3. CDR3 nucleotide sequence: TGTGCTAGTGGTTTGGTACGGTTGGGGCAGCAACAAGAGACCCAGTACTTC. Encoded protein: CASGLVRLGQQQETQYF.

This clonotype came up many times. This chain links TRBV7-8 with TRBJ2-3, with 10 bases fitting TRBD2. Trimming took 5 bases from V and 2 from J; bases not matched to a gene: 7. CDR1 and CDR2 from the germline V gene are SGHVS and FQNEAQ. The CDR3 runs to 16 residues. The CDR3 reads CASSPSGGVITDTQYF. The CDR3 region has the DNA TGTGCCAGCAGCCCTAGCGGGGGAGTAATCACAGATACGCAGTATTTT.

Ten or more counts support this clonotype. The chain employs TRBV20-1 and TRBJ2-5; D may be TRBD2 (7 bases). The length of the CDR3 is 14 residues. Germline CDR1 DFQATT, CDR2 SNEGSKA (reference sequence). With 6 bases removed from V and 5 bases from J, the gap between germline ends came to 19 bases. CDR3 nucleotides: TGCAGTGCCCCCCCGAGCAGGGGAGGGGAGACCCAGTACTTC. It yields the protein CSAPPSRGGETQYF.

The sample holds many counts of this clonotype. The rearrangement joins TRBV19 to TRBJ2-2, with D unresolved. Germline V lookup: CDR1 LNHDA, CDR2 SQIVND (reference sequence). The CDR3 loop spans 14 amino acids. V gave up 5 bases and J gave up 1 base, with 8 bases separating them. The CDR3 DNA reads TGTGCCAGTAGTGTAAGCTTGAACACCGGGGAGCTGTTTTTT. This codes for CASSVSLNTGELFF.

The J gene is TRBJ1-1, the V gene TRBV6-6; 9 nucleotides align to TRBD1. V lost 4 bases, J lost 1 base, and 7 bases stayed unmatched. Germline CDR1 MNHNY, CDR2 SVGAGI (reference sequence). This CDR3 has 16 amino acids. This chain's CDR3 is CASSFPGQGKNTEAFF. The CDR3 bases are TGTGCCAGCAGTTTCCCGGGACAGGGAAAGAACACTGAAGCTTTCTTT.

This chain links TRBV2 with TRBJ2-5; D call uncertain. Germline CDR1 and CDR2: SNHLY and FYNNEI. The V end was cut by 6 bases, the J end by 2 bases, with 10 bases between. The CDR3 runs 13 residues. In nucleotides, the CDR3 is TGTGCCAGCAGACACCGCCTTCAAGAGACCCAGTACTTC. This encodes CASRHRLQETQYF.

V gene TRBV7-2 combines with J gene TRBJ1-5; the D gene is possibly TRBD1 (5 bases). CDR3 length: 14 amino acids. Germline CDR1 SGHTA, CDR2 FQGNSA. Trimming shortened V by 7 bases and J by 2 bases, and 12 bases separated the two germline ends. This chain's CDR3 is CASTAQGGNQPQHF. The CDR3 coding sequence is TGTGCCAGCACGGCCCAGGGCGGCAATCAGCCCCAGCATTTT.

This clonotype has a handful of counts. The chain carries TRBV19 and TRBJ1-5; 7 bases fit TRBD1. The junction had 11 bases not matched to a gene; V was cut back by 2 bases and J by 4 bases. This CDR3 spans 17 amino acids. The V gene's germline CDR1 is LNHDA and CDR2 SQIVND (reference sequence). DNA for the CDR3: TGTGCCAGTAGTATACAATCCTCGGACAGGAAAAATCAGCCCCAGCATTTT. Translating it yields CASSIQSSDRKNQPQHF.

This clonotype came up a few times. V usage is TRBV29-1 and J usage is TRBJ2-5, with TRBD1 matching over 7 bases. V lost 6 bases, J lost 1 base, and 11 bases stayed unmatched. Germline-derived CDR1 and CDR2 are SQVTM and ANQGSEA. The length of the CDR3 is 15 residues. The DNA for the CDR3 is TGCAGCGTCGCCAGAGGGGGCCGGGGCCAAGAGACCCAGTACTTC. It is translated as CSVARGGRGQETQYF.